This passage covers 32 T cell receptor beta chains from one sample sequenced in a study of shared clonotypes between healthy human individuals. Naive CD8 cells, CD45RO-negative and positively selected for CCR7, excluded terminally differentiated effector memory CD45RA+ cells. Assay: immunoSEQ multiplex PCR; the TCRdb copy retains only in-frame clones and omits some. The sample lists about 2 million clones, about 94% occurring once. Sequencing input: naive CD8+ T cells sorted from blood. These receptors were taken from a man between 18 and 35 years old in good health.

The chain recombines TRBV7-9 with TRBJ2-7; 7 positions match TRBD2. The germline CDR1 and CDR2 sequences are SEHNR and FQNEAQ (reference sequence). The CDR3 consists of 15 residues. The V segment lost 5 bases and the J segment 0 bases; nucleotides outside the gene matches: 7. CDR3: CASSPSGEGSYEQYF. The CDR3 nucleotides are TGTGCCAGCAGCCCCAGCGGGGAGGGCTCCTACGAGCAGTACTTC.

V is TRBV28 and J is TRBJ2-5, with 9 bases identical to TRBD2. Germline V gene data show CDR1 as MDHEN and CDR2 as SYDVKM. This CDR3 spans 16 amino acids. The junction had 7 bases not matched to a gene; V was cut back by 5 bases and J by 0 bases. In DNA form, the CDR3 reads TGTGCCAGCAGTCCCCGGACTAGCGCTTACCAAGAGACCCAGTACTTC. Amino acid sequence: CASSPRTSAYQETQYF.

As for this clone: This sample also contains other DNA sequences that code for the same CDR3. The chain is built from TRBV5-1 and TRBJ2-2, with D possibly being TRBD2 (5 bases). This CDR3 is built from 14 residues. Trimming removed 2 bases at V and 4 bases at J, with 9 bases between. The germline gives CDR1 SGHRS, CDR2 YFSETQ. CDR3 residues: CASSLSGFTGELFF. The CDR3 DNA follows: TGCGCCAGCAGCTTAAGCGGATTCACCGGGGAGCTGTTTTTT. Drawing the rest from reference TRBV5-1 and TRBJ2-2, the complete variable domain is KAGVTQTPRYLIKTRGQQVTLSCSPISGHRSVSWYQQTPGQGLQFLFEYFSETQRNKGNFPGRFSGRQFSNSRSEMNVSTLELGDSALYLCASSLSGFTGELFFGEGSRLTVL.

The chain couples TRBV5-5 to TRBJ2-7; D unclear. CDR3 length equals 12 residues. CDR1 is SGHKS and CDR2 is YYEKEE in the germline V gene (reference sequence). With 2 bases removed from V and 2 bases from J, the gap between germline ends came to 5 bases. This chain's CDR3 is CASSFETYEQYF. As DNA, the CDR3 is TGTGCCAGCAGCTTCGAAACCTACGAGCAGTACTTC.

This sequence joins TRBV2 and TRBJ2-6; TRBD1 agrees at 7 bases. J lost 4 bases, V lost 8 bases, and 11 bases had no gene match. Germline-derived CDR1 and CDR2 are SNHLY and FYNNEI. The CDR3 runs to 16 residues. This CDR3 is CASSRGQAEGANVLTF. CDR3 bases: TGTGCCAGCTCCCGAGGACAGGCGGAGGGGGCCAACGTCCTGACTTTC.

CDR3 coding DNA: TGTGCCAGCAGTCTAGCGGGAGATACGCAGTATTTT. Amino acid sequence: CASSLAGDTQYF. V and J are TRBV6-5 and TRBJ2-3; 8 bases match TRBD2. This CDR3 has 12 amino acids. Trimming took 5 bases from V and 5 from J; bases not matched to a gene: 0. Germline CDR1 and CDR2: MNHEY and SVGAGI.

This chain uses TRBV4-3 with TRBJ2-5, with TRBD2 matching 8 bases. CDR1 and CDR2 (germline): LGHNA, YSLEER. Unmatched junction bases numbered 7, after V lost 0 bases and J lost 4 bases. The CDR3 totals 16 residues. This CDR3 is CASSQDLSGKGETQYF. The CDR3 DNA sequence: TGCGCCAGCAGCCAAGACCTTAGCGGGAAGGGAGAGACCCAGTACTTC.

Comment on this clone: Other DNA variants within this sample encode the same CDR3. This chain joins TRBV19 and TRBJ2-1; D is perhaps TRBD1 or TRBD2 (5 bases each). Germline V gene lookup returns CDR1 LNHDA and CDR2 SQIVND (reference sequence). The CDR3 runs 15 residues. Trimming cost V 2 bases and J 0 bases, with 8 bases left between them. CDR3 sequence (DNA): TGTGCCAGTAGTATATGGGGGAGCTCCTACAATGAGCAGTTCTTC. Protein sequence: CASSIWGSSYNEQFF. Looking up the rest from reference TRBV19 and TRBJ2-1 gives the full variable domain: DGGITQSPKYLFRKEGQNVTLSCEQNLNHDAMYWYRQDPGQGLRLIYYSQIVNDFQKGDIAEGYSVSREKKESFPLTVTSAQKNPTAFYLCASSIWGSSYNEQFFGPGTRLTVL.

The V and J genes are TRBV6-5 and TRBJ2-7; 7 nucleotides line up with TRBD1. CDR3 length equals 13 residues. The V gene end was trimmed by 2 bases and the J gene end by 5 bases; junction bases not matched to a gene: 3. Looked up from germline, CDR1 is MNHEY and CDR2 is SVGAGI. The CDR3 DNA is TGTGCCAGCAGTTACCGACAGGGCAACGAGCAGTACTTC. It encodes CASSYRQGNEQYF.

This clone was seen only once. The CDR3 here is CASSIQGNEQYF. As DNA, the CDR3 is TGTGCCAGTAGTATTCAGGGGAACGAGCAGTACTTC. V and J are TRBV19 and TRBJ2-7; D might be TRBD1 (6 bases). The CDR3 spans 12 residues. Germline CDR1 is LNHDA and CDR2 is SQIVND (reference sequence). V lost 3 bases, J lost 5 bases, and 8 bases lay in between.

The rearrangement joins TRBV27 to TRBJ2-7, with TRBD1 matching over 8 bases. CDR1 MNHEY and CDR2 SMNVEV come from the germline V gene (reference sequence). V trimming: 2 bases; J trimming: 10 bases; junction bases outside the gene matches: 7. This CDR3 is built from 13 residues. In nucleotides, the CDR3 is TGTGCCAGCAGTTTAACAGGGGGAAAACAACAGTACTTC. Protein sequence: CASSLTGGKQQYF.

A single count supports this clone. The sample holds other DNA sequences that translate to the same CDR3. CDR3 residues: CASSLLGGGETQYF. CDR3 coding DNA: TGTGCCAGCAGTTTATTGGGAGGTGGTGAGACCCAGTACTTC. The genes are TRBV27 and TRBJ2-5, with D maybe TRBD2 (6 bases). Trimming cost V 1 base and J 5 bases, with 11 bases left between them. The germline V gene has CDR1 MNHEY and CDR2 SMNVEV (reference sequence). The length of the CDR3 is 14 residues.

This rearrangement joins TRBV30 to TRBJ2-3, with TRBD1 matching 10 bases. Trimming at V came to 2 bases and at J to 4 bases, leaving 6 bases not matched to a gene. CDR1 GTSNPN and CDR2 SVGIG come from the germline V gene (reference sequence). This CDR3 is 15 amino acids long. CDR3 nucleotides: TGTGCCTGGAGTTACGGACAGGGGGAGGCAGATACGCAGTATTTT. Its translation: CAWSYGQGEADTQYF.

The rearrangement joins TRBV9 to TRBJ2-3; 12 bases are a match to TRBD2. The CDR3 has 16 amino acids. Germline-derived CDR1 and CDR2 are SGDLS and YYNGEE. V shed 3 bases and J 6 bases; nucleotides not matched to a gene: 8. The CDR3 region has the DNA TGTGCCAGCAGCGGGAGACTAGCGGGGGACCCCGATACGCAGTATTTT. Translated, it gives CASSGRLAGDPDTQYF.

This clone has a single count. The chain couples TRBV11-2 to TRBJ2-7; D assignment may be TRBD1 or TRBD2 (5 bases each). This CDR3 has 12 amino acids. Germline V CDR1 and CDR2: SGHAT, FQNNGV. The germline V and J ends were trimmed by 2 bases and 5 bases, with 7 bases remaining between them. CDR3 loop: CASSLRGHEQYF. The CDR3 coding sequence is TGTGCCAGCAGCTTACGGGGACACGAGCAGTACTTC.

The V and J genes are TRBV2 and TRBJ2-1; 7 nucleotides agree with TRBD1. Germline V gene sequence: CDR1 SNHLY, CDR2 FYNNEI. Losses at the gene ends were 7 bases for V and 3 bases for J; bases not matched to a gene: 6. This CDR3 has 14 amino acids. CDR3 coding DNA: TGTGCCAGCACCGAGACAGGGTTCTACAATGAGCAGTTCTTC. Translating gives CASTETGFYNEQFF.

The chain joins TRBV27 to TRBJ1-1; possible D gene TRBD1, 5 bases. The germline gives CDR1 MNHEY, CDR2 SMNVEV (reference sequence). The V end lost 7 bases, the J end lost 7 bases, and 13 bases lay between the germline ends. The CDR3 length is 12 residues. The CDR3: CASTWGGNEAFF. The DNA of the CDR3 is TGTGCCAGCACTTGGGGGGGAAATGAAGCTTTCTTT.

The V gene is TRBV6-1, the J gene TRBJ1-4, with D uncertain. Germline V gives CDR1 MNHNS, CDR2 SASEGT. This CDR3 region has 13 residues. Between the trimmed V and J ends, which lost 1 base and 8 bases, there was a span of 8 bases. The CDR3 loop reads CASSEVRAEKLFF. The CDR3 DNA sequence: TGTGCCAGCAGTGAAGTTCGGGCGGAAAAACTGTTTTTT.

Remarks on this clone: Other DNA sequences within the sample encode an identical CDR3. This rearrangement joins TRBV7-3 to TRBJ1-1; a possible D gene is TRBD1 (5 bases). This CDR3 is 13 amino acids long. The V end lost 1 base, the J end lost 4 bases, and 7 bases lay between the germline ends. The germline V gene encodes CDR1 SGHTA and CDR2 FQGTGA. The CDR3, as DNA: TGTGCCAGCAGCTTAATGGGGGGCACTGAAGCTTTCTTT. This sequence encodes CASSLMGGTEAFF.

This chain uses TRBV30 with TRBJ1-2, with D tentatively TRBD1 (6 bases). This CDR3 is 13 amino acids long. Trimming left V 2 bases short and J 7 bases short, with 14 bases between. Per germline, CDR1 GTSNPN and CDR2 SVGIG (reference sequence). The DNA for the CDR3 is TGTGCCTGGAGTACTCTCGGGGGCAGTGGCTACACCTTC. Amino acid sequence: CAWSTLGGSGYTF.

The chain couples TRBV28 to TRBJ2-7, with D maybe TRBD2 (5 bases). This CDR3 region has 13 residues. CDR1 is MDHEN, CDR2 SYDVKM, per germline. Trimming cost V 7 bases and J 2 bases, with 12 bases left between them. The CDR3 region is CASKFEEAYEQYF. Here the CDR3 DNA reads TGTGCCAGCAAGTTTGAGGAGGCCTACGAGCAGTACTTC.

The chain joins TRBV10-3 to TRBJ2-1; a possible D gene is TRBD2 (5 bases). The CDR3 is 15 residues long. Germline CDR1 is ENHRY and CDR2 is SYGVKD. The V and J ends lost 0 bases and 8 bases respectively, with 14 bases between them. CDR3: CAISESVLEEDEQFF. For the CDR3, the DNA is TGTGCCATCAGTGAGTCGGTTTTGGAGGAAGATGAGCAGTTCTTC.

This chain joins TRBV5-6 and TRBJ2-7, with D hard to call. This CDR3 spans 14 amino acids. Germline V gene lookup returns CDR1 SGHDT and CDR2 YYEEEE. The V gene lost 0 bases and the J gene lost 2 bases, with 9 bases spanning the gap. CDR3 coding DNA: TGTGCCAGCAGCTTGGATCCGATTACCTACGAGCAGTACTTC. Encoded protein: CASSLDPITYEQYF.

V usage is TRBV7-9 and J usage is TRBJ2-1, with 8 bases matching TRBD1. The ends lost 5 bases at V and 7 bases at J; junction bases unmatched: 4. CDR1 is SEHNR and CDR2 is FQNEAQ in the germline V gene (reference sequence). The CDR3 runs to 13 residues. CDR3 nucleotides: TGTGCCAGCAGCCTGACAGGGGAAAATGAGCAGTTCTTC. Translation gives CASSLTGENEQFF.

As for this clone: Other DNA sequences in the sample encode the same CDR3. The J gene is TRBJ2-1, the V gene TRBV10-1; possible D gene TRBD2, 5 bases. This CDR3 is 13 amino acids long. Per the germline V gene, CDR1 is WNHNN and CDR2 is SYGVQD (reference sequence). The V end lost 5 bases, the J end lost 6 bases, and 11 bases lay between the germline ends. The CDR3 nucleotides are TGCGCCAGCAGTACGGGAACTAGCAATGAGCAGTTCTTC. Its translation: CASSTGTSNEQFF.

The chain carries TRBV18 and TRBJ1-2; D may be TRBD1 (6 bases). V was trimmed by 2 bases and J by 3 bases, leaving 7 bases between them. This CDR3 is built from 13 residues. Germline-derived CDR1 and CDR2 are KGHSH and LQKENI. DNA of the CDR3: TGTGCCAGCTCACCATGGACAGACTATGGCTACACCTTC. Translated, it gives CASSPWTDYGYTF.

This rearrangement joins TRBV29-1 to TRBJ2-1; possibly TRBD2 for D (6 bases). V lost 3 bases to trimming and J lost 1 base, with 13 bases between them. CDR3 length: 15 residues. CDR1 and CDR2 from the germline V gene are SQVTM and ANQGSEA. This CDR3 is CSVEVRGTSYNEQFF. In nucleotides, the CDR3 is TGCAGCGTTGAGGTTCGTGGGACTTCCTACAATGAGCAGTTCTTC.

This clone was counted once. The V call is TRBV15, the J call TRBJ2-3; D not resolved. Trimming took off 0 bases at V and 6 bases at J, with 10 bases between the two ends. Germline V gene data show CDR1 as LNHNV and CDR2 as YYDKDF (reference sequence). CDR3 length: 14 amino acids. CDR3 protein: CATSRDSNSDTQYF. As DNA, the CDR3 is TGTGCCACCAGCAGAGATAGTAACTCCGATACGCAGTATTTT. Full variable domain (outside the CDR3, taken from reference TRBV15 and TRBJ2-3): DAMVIQNPRYQVTQFGKPVTLSCSQTLNHNVMYWYQQKSSQAPKLLFHYYDKDFNNEADTPDNFQSRRPNTSFCFLDIRSPGLGDTAMYLCATSRDSNSDTQYFGPGTRLTVL.

The V and J genes are TRBV11-2 and TRBJ2-7, with 14 bases lining up with TRBD2. Germline V gene sequence: CDR1 SGHAT, CDR2 FQNNGV. J lost 3 bases, V lost 5 bases, and 15 bases had no gene match. The CDR3 consists of 19 residues. The DNA for the CDR3 is TGTGCCAGCAGCGGTAAGGGACTAGCGGGAGATTATGTAAACTACGAGCAGTACTTC. Protein: CASSGKGLAGDYVNYEQYF. The variable domain in full, with the rest retrieved from reference TRBV11-2 and TRBJ2-7, is EAGVAQSPRYKIIEKRQSVAFWCNPISGHATLYWYQQILGQGPKLLIQFQNNGVVDDSQLPKDRFSAERLKGVDSTLKIQPAKLEDSAVYLCASSGKGLAGDYVNYEQYFGPGTRLTVT.

This clone was observed a single time. J is TRBJ2-7 and V is TRBV5-4, with TRBD2 matching 7 bases. The CDR3 covers 16 residues. Trimming cost V 4 bases and J 0 bases; bases outside gene matches: 10. Germline-derived CDR1 and CDR2 are SGHNT and YYREEE (reference sequence). CDR3: CASSPAGTGGSYEQYF. In nucleotides, the CDR3 is TGTGCCAGCAGCCCCGCAGGGACGGGAGGCTCCTACGAGCAGTACTTC.

The genes are TRBV4-1 and TRBJ2-7; 10 bases align to TRBD1. J gave up 3 bases and V 3 bases, and 5 bases lay outside the gene matches. The CDR3 consists of 15 residues. Germline CDR1 reads MGHRA; CDR2 reads YSYEKL. CDR3 coding DNA: TGCGCCAGCAGCCACGCAGGGACAGGGGTCTACGAGCAGTACTTC. Residues: CASSHAGTGVYEQYF.

This clone was detected once. The gene calls are TRBV6-1 and TRBJ1-2, with D uncertain. The CDR3 runs 17 residues. V was pared by 2 bases and J by 4 bases, with 20 bases between. Germline V gene lookup returns CDR1 MNHNS and CDR2 SASEGT. CDR3 in amino acids: CASSELGTSFLVYGYTF. DNA for the CDR3: TGTGCCAGCAGTGAACTAGGAACTTCATTTCTAGTCTATGGCTACACCTTC.